The 31 T cell receptor beta chains below were found in one sample sequenced in a study of T-cell memory formation after mild COVID-19. From the 5' RACE reads, TCRdb called clonotypes with MiXCR, one entry per CDR3 protein. The sample holds some 270,000 distinct CDR3 sequences, 15% seen once. The sequenced sample consisted of PBMCs or a T cell subset sorted from them (not recorded which). These receptors were collected from an adult woman who had mild COVID-19 (a few samples of this study predate the infection). Cell type and time point are not known.

This clonotype showed up just a few times. The junction departs from the called germline gene at one end, perhaps through a read error. The genes are TRBV5-4 and TRBJ2-4; D is possibly TRBD1 (5 bases). Germline CDR1 is SGHNT and CDR2 is YYREEE (reference sequence). This CDR3 is built from 16 residues. The CDR3 protein is CASSLAGLNTKNIQYF. For the CDR3, the DNA is TGTGCCAGCAGTTTGGCAGGGTTAAATACCAAAAACATTCAGTACTTC.

This clonotype was found many times. The V call is TRBV7-2, the J call TRBJ2-3, with D uncertain. The CDR3 extends over 14 amino acids. Germline lookup yields CDR1 SGHTA and CDR2 FQGNSA. The V and J ends lost 1 base and 2 bases respectively, with 7 bases between them. The CDR3: CASSLVQPTDTQYF. The CDR3 nucleotides read TGTGCCAGCAGCTTAGTCCAGCCCACAGATACGCAGTATTTT.

The V gene is TRBV2, the J gene TRBJ2-7; no clear D. The CDR3 loop spans 14 amino acids. V dropped 6 bases and J dropped 0 bases, with 12 bases sitting between them. Germline assignment: CDR1 SNHLY and CDR2 FYNNEI. CDR3 nucleotide sequence: TGTGCCAGCAGACCGACCGCTAGCTCCTACGAGCAGTACTTC. Translating gives CASRPTASSYEQYF.

V usage is TRBV9 and J usage is TRBJ2-1, with unresolved D. The length of the CDR3 is 14 residues. Between the trimmed V and J ends, which lost 3 bases and 2 bases, there was a span of 9 bases. The germline V gene encodes CDR1 SGDLS and CDR2 YYNGEE. CDR3: CASSAEAPYNEQFF. CDR3 nucleotides: TGTGCCAGCAGCGCAGAAGCCCCCTACAATGAGCAGTTCTTC.

This clonotype was observed a handful of times. This chain uses TRBV7-8 with TRBJ1-5, with D perhaps TRBD1 (6 bases). Deletions cut 3 bases from V and 8 bases from J, with 8 bases between. CDR3 length equals 12 residues. The V gene's germline CDR1 is SGHVS and CDR2 FQNEAQ. The CDR3 sequence is CASSFPGEPQHF. CDR3 nucleotides: TGTGCCAGCAGCTTCCCAGGGGAGCCCCAGCATTTT. Full variable domain (rest looked up from reference TRBV7-8 and TRBJ1-5): GAGVSQSPRYKVAKRGQDVALRCDPISGHVSLFWYQQALGQGPEFLTYFQNEAQLDKSGLPSDRFFAERPEGSVSTLKIQRTQQEDSAVYLCASSFPGEPQHFGDGTRLSIL.

A few counts support this clonotype. The chain joins TRBV28 to TRBJ2-3; TRBD2 matches 9 bases. Per the germline V gene, CDR1 is MDHEN and CDR2 is SYDVKM. V lost 10 bases and J lost 9; bases outside the gene matches: 11. The CDR3 loop spans 13 amino acids. The CDR3 sequence: CATRGASGMTQYF. The CDR3 DNA is TGTGCCACCCGAGGGGCTAGCGGGATGACGCAGTATTTT.

This clonotype has a handful of counts. The V call is TRBV12-3 or TRBV12-4, the J call TRBJ1-5; no firm D call. The CDR3 spans 13 residues. V was cut by 2 bases and J by 5 bases, with 7 bases left in between. The CDR3 sequence: CASSLTTYQPQHF. CDR3 DNA: TGTGCCAGCAGTTTAACGACATATCAGCCCCAGCATTTT.

This clonotype was observed a few times. The chain employs TRBV6-1 and TRBJ1-3; TRBD1 matches 7 bases. The CDR3 consists of 14 residues. Germline loops: CDR1 MNHNS, CDR2 SASEGT. The junction had 4 bases not matched to a gene; V was cut back by 6 bases and J by 2 bases. The CDR3 here is CASRVTGAGNTIYF. Here the CDR3 DNA reads TGTGCCAGCAGGGTAACAGGGGCTGGAAACACCATATATTTT.

CDR3 protein: CASSLGLGRGQPQHF. The CDR3 coding sequence is TGTGCCAGCAGCTTAGGGCTGGGTCGAGGTCAGCCCCAGCATTTT. This rearrangement joins TRBV7-2 to TRBJ1-5; D is ambiguous. CDR1 is SGHTA, CDR2 FQGNSA, per germline. The V end lost 1 base, the J end lost 6 bases, and 13 bases lay between the germline ends. The CDR3 is 15 residues long.

V gene TRBV12-3 or TRBV12-4 combines with J gene TRBJ2-1, with D perhaps TRBD1 (6 bases). The CDR3 is 15 residues long. Trimming stripped 6 bases from V and 0 bases from J, with 12 bases between. The DNA for the CDR3 is TGTGCCAGCAGCAGGGCCAGGGGCTCCTACAATGAGCAGTTCTTC. Amino acid sequence: CASSRARGSYNEQFF.

This clonotype was observed a handful of times. CDR3 residues: CSVSDRGLGNQPQHF. CDR3 in DNA: TGCAGCGTTTCGGACAGGGGTTTAGGAAATCAGCCCCAGCATTTT. The chain has TRBV29-1 and TRBJ1-5; 9 positions agree with TRBD1. The CDR3 length is 15 residues. V shed 5 bases, J shed 4 bases, and the junction held 9 bases outside the gene matches. Per the germline V gene, CDR1 is SQVTM and CDR2 is ANQGSEA.

This clonotype occurred many times. J is TRBJ1-1 and V is TRBV4-2; no definite D call. The length of the CDR3 is 13 residues. Between the trimmed V and J ends, which lost 0 bases and 11 bases, there was a span of 13 bases. The germline gives CDR1 LGHNA, CDR2 YNFKEQ. The DNA of the CDR3 is TGTGCCAGCAGCCAAGATGGAAAAGGGCCGGCTTTCTTT. Translation: CASSQDGKGPAFF.

This clonotype was seen only a few times. The CDR3 spells CATSDTTESSYNEQFF. The CDR3 coding sequence is TGTGCCACCAGTGACACGACGGAGAGCTCCTACAATGAGCAGTTCTTC. The gene calls are TRBV24-1 and TRBJ2-1; D gene ambiguous. The V end lost 4 bases, the J end lost 0 bases, and 12 bases lay between the germline ends. From germline, CDR1 is KGHDR and CDR2 SFDVKD. This CDR3 region has 16 residues.

The V gene is TRBV5-1, the J gene TRBJ1-2; tentatively, D is TRBD1 (5 bases). This CDR3 contains 15 residues. CDR1 and CDR2 (germline): SGHRS, YFSETQ. Between the trimmed V and J ends, which lost 0 bases and 7 bases, there was a span of 16 bases. CDR3 sequence: CASSLAAGQGSGYTF. CDR3 coding DNA: TGCGCCAGCAGCTTGGCCGCGGGGCAGGGCAGTGGCTACACCTTC.

V gene TRBV9 combines with J gene TRBJ1-2, with 9 bases fitting TRBD1. The ends lost 0 bases at V and 4 bases at J; junction bases unmatched: 4. The CDR3 spans 15 residues. CDR1 and CDR2 from the germline V gene are SGDLS and YYNGEE. The DNA for the CDR3 is TGTGCCAGCAGCGTAGGGGGACAGGGTAGCTATGGCTACACCTTC. This gives the protein CASSVGGQGSYGYTF. Complete variable domain (other parts from reference TRBV9 and TRBJ1-2): DSGVTQTPKHLITATGQRVTLRCSPRSGDLSVYWYQQSLDQGLQFLIQYYNGEERAKGNILERFSAQQFPDLHSELNLSSLELGDSALYFCASSVGGQGSYGYTFGSGTRLTVV.

Ten or more counts support this clonotype. The rearrangement uses TRBV28 and TRBJ2-7; 8 bases align to TRBD1. V was clipped by 10 bases and J by 5 bases; unmatched bases: 7. The CDR3 consists of 12 residues. Germline-derived CDR1 and CDR2 are MDHEN and SYDVKM. The CDR3 loop is CATWTGNHEQYF. The DNA of the CDR3 is TGTGCCACCTGGACAGGGAACCACGAGCAGTACTTC. The variable domain in full, with the rest retrieved from reference TRBV28 and TRBJ2-7, is DVKVTQSSRYLVKRTGEKVFLECVQDMDHENMFWYRQDPGLGLRLIYFSYDVKMKEKGDIPEGYSVSREKKERFSLILESASTNQTSMYLCATWTGNHEQYFGPGTRLTVT.

The rearrangement uses TRBV10-3 and TRBJ1-1; TRBD1 is a possible D gene (5 bases). This CDR3 has 15 amino acids. Per germline, CDR1 ENHRY and CDR2 SYGVKD. With 0 bases removed from V and 4 bases from J, the gap between germline ends came to 12 bases. This CDR3 is CAISESGGSGTEAFF. The CDR3 bases are TGTGCCATCAGTGAGTCTGGGGGAAGTGGCACTGAAGCTTTCTTT.

This clonotype has only a few counts. The CDR3 spells CASSQWFDSSLTNSPLHF. The CDR3 region has the DNA TGCGCCAGCAGCCAATGGTTTGACAGCAGTCTTACTAATTCACCCCTCCACTTT. The chain couples TRBV4-1 to TRBJ1-6, with TRBD1 as a possible D gene (5 bases). This CDR3 comprises 18 residues. Germline V gene lookup returns CDR1 MGHRA and CDR2 YSYEKL. V shed 2 bases and J shed 6 bases, with 20 bases lying between them.

Note on this clonotype: An end of the junction does not agree with germline; a read error may underlie this. The chain uses TRBV4-2 and TRBJ2-5; 10 bases are shared with TRBD2. Germline CDR1 and CDR2: LGHNA and YNFKEQ. This CDR3 has 18 residues. The CDR3 loop is CASSQDIVSGRAGETQYF. CDR3 sequence (DNA): TGTGCCAGCAGTCAAGATATAGTAAGCGGGAGGGCGGGAGAGACCCAGTACTTC.

This clonotype was found many times. The chain recombines TRBV5-1 with TRBJ2-3; D gene ambiguous. The germline V gene has CDR1 SGHRS and CDR2 YFSETQ. The ends were cut back, 0 bases at V and 4 bases at J, with 3 bases in the middle. The length of the CDR3 is 12 residues. The CDR3 here is CASSLVPDTQYF. In DNA form, the CDR3 reads TGCGCCAGCAGCTTGGTGCCAGATACGCAGTATTTT.

This clonotype was found many times. The chain has TRBV7-2 and TRBJ2-3, with a weak D call TRBD2 (7 bases). The CDR3 length is 18 residues. V was trimmed by 5 bases and J by 3 bases, leaving 24 bases between them. Germline CDR1 reads SGHTA; CDR2 reads FQGNSA. CDR3 protein: CASSPFPRSGGRTDTQYF. CDR3 sequence (DNA): TGTGCCAGCAGCCCCTTCCCCCGGTCGGGGGGCAGAACAGATACGCAGTATTTT.

A few counts support this clonotype. The CDR3 sequence is CASSLQGSSYNEQFF. CDR3 coding DNA: TGCGCCAGCAGCTTACAGGGAAGCTCCTACAATGAGCAGTTCTTC. V gene TRBV5-1 combines with J gene TRBJ2-1; a weak D match, TRBD1 (6 bases). This CDR3 comprises 15 residues. Germline V gives CDR1 SGHRS, CDR2 YFSETQ. The V end was cut by 2 bases, the J end by 0 bases, with 9 bases between.

V usage is TRBV7-6 and J usage is TRBJ2-7; the D is unclear. V shed 4 bases and J shed 2 bases, with 18 bases lying between them. The CDR3 runs 16 residues. Germline values: CDR1 SGHVS, CDR2 FNYEAQ. The chain's CDR3 is CASSSQSAETTYEQYF. DNA for the CDR3: TGTGCCAGCAGCTCCCAGAGCGCCGAGACAACCTACGAGCAGTACTTC.

The rearrangement links TRBV7-6 to TRBJ2-1; a possible D gene is TRBD2 (6 bases). Trimming took 4 bases from V and 4 from J, leaving 11 bases between them. The CDR3 contains 14 residues. Germline V gene sequence: CDR1 SGHVS, CDR2 FNYEAQ. The CDR3 DNA follows: TGTGCCAGCAGCTCGCCCGGGGGATACAATGAGCAGTTCTTC. This sequence encodes CASSSPGGYNEQFF.

The V and J genes are TRBV3-1 and TRBJ1-1, with D perhaps TRBD1 (5 bases). Per germline, CDR1 LGHDT and CDR2 YNNKEL (reference sequence). V dropped 5 bases and J dropped 0 bases, with 13 bases sitting between them. The CDR3 spans 15 residues. The CDR3 is CASSVRGHMNTEAFF. The CDR3 coding sequence is TGTGCCAGCAGCGTAAGAGGACACATGAACACTGAAGCTTTCTTT.

This clonotype showed up many times. J is TRBJ2-1 and V is TRBV7-3; D is unresolved. Trimming left V 4 bases short and J 8 bases short, with 12 bases between. The germline V gene encodes CDR1 SGHTA and CDR2 FQGTGA. This CDR3 is 13 amino acids long. The CDR3 here is CASSSPPIHEQFF. In DNA, the CDR3 is TGTGCCAGCAGCTCCCCCCCGATCCATGAGCAGTTCTTC.

This clonotype has ten or more counts. The genes are TRBV25-1 and TRBJ2-7; D possibly corresponds to TRBD1 (5 bases). CDR3 length equals 14 residues. V was cut by 3 bases and J by 9 bases, with 18 bases left in between. Germline-derived CDR1 and CDR2 are MGHDK and SYGVNS. The CDR3, as DNA: TGTGCCAGCAGTGACAACGGAAGGGGTAGAGCGCAGTACTTC. Translation: CASSDNGRGRAQYF.

J is TRBJ2-3 and V is TRBV7-3; 8 positions agree with TRBD2. CDR1 is SGHTA and CDR2 is FQGTGA in the germline V gene. CDR3 length: 12 residues. V lost 6 bases, J lost 10 bases, and 6 bases stayed unmatched. The CDR3 reads CASSGSGKPQYF. CDR3 bases: TGTGCCAGCAGTGGTAGCGGGAAGCCGCAGTATTTT.

The CDR3 bases are TGTGCCAGCAGCTTAGCGTCCCAGGACACTGAAGCTTTCTTT. Protein product: CASSLASQDTEAFF. The chain carries TRBV7-9 and TRBJ1-1; D is unresolved. The CDR3 sequence is 14 residues long. The germline V gene encodes CDR1 SEHNR and CDR2 FQNEAQ (reference sequence). V lost 0 bases and J lost 3, with 8 bases in between.

The rearrangement links TRBV24-1 to TRBJ2-7, with D possibly being TRBD1 or TRBD2 (5 bases each). The CDR3 has 14 amino acids. Germline CDR1 and CDR2: KGHDR and SFDVKD. Trimming took 4 bases from V and 7 from J, leaving 16 bases between them. The CDR3 reads CATSDQGLGDEQYF. As DNA, the CDR3 is TGTGCCACCAGTGACCAAGGACTGGGGGATGAGCAGTACTTC.

The CDR3 nucleotides read TGCGCCAGCAGCCAAGAATCAAATAACCTTCCCTACGAGCAGTACTTC. It specifies CASSQESNNLPYEQYF. This chain connects TRBV4-1 to TRBJ2-7; D is ambiguous. This CDR3 is built from 16 residues. Per germline, CDR1 MGHRA and CDR2 YSYEKL. With 0 bases removed from V and 2 bases from J, the gap between germline ends came to 14 bases.